A single sample gave rise to the 4 T cell receptor beta chains below, sequenced in a study of siplizumab effects on memory and regulatory T cells. This table comes from immunoSEQ multiplex PCR, and its TCRdb copy is limited to in-frame clones, with some not included. The sample has around 110,000 clones, roughly 94% seen once. Sequenced sample: non-Treg CD4+ T cells sorted from blood. These TCRs come from a human donor in good health.

The chain combines TRBV7-9 with TRBJ2-7; 13 nucleotides align to TRBD2. The CDR3 is made up of 16 amino acids. Trimming cost V 2 bases and J 7 bases; bases outside gene matches: 8. CDR1 is SEHNR and CDR2 is FQNEAQ in the germline V gene (reference sequence). The CDR3 nucleotides are TGTGCCAGCAGCTTAAGACTAGCGGGAGGTCGCGGGGAGCAGTACTTC. It yields the protein CASSLRLAGGRGEQYF.

V usage is TRBV7-9 and J usage is TRBJ1-5, with 9 bases aligning to TRBD1. Germline V lookup: CDR1 SEHNR, CDR2 FQNEAQ (reference sequence). V lost 6 bases, J lost 9 bases, and 9 bases stayed unmatched. This CDR3 has 14 residues. The CDR3 is CASSSTGGVGPQHF. The DNA for the CDR3 is TGTGCCAGCAGTTCAACAGGGGGCGTCGGGCCCCAGCATTTT.

The chain employs TRBV9 and TRBJ1-3; no firm D call. The ends were cut back, 0 bases at V and 7 bases at J, with 14 bases in the middle. Germline V lookup: CDR1 SGDLS, CDR2 YYNGEE. This CDR3 spans 15 amino acids. The CDR3 DNA reads as TGTGCCAGCAGCGTAGAAAGTCATTTGGGTAACACCATATATTTT. This codes for CASSVESHLGNTIYF.

The chain couples TRBV5-8 to TRBJ2-3; unclear D gene. CDR1 is SGHTS, CDR2 YDEGEE, per germline. This CDR3 contains 15 residues. Trimming removed 4 bases from V and 1 base from J, with 13 bases in between. The CDR3 nucleotides read TGTGCCAGCAGCCCCGCGGTCCGGGGCACAGATACGCAGTATTTT. Translated, it gives CASSPAVRGTDTQYF.